The 16 T cell receptor beta chains below were found in one sample sequenced in a study of CD4 T cells in relation to SARS-CoV-2 and coronaviruses. No antigen is known for these receptors. Clones were sequenced by immunoSEQ multiplex PCR, and TCRdb holds only the in-frame ones, with some missing. The sample gives about 36,000 clones, around three quarters of which show up once; about 20% is in the top ten. Sequenced material: memory CD4+ T cells from PBMCs, cultured in vitro. The source of these receptors is an adult with COVID-19.

The V call is TRBV6-5, the J call TRBJ1-2; D remains ambiguous. The CDR3 extends over 16 amino acids. Trimming cost V 0 bases and J 1 base, with 12 bases left between them. CDR1 is MNHEY and CDR2 is SVGAGI in the germline V gene. Written as DNA, the CDR3 is TGTGCCAGCAGTTACTCGAGTAGGCCGAATAACTATGGCTACACCTTC. Amino acid sequence: CASSYSSRPNNYGYTF.

The table lists this clone with a few counts. The chain carries TRBV28 and TRBJ2-1; 10 bases map to TRBD2. With V trimmed by 3 bases and J by 9 bases, 8 bases remained unmatched. The germline gives CDR1 MDHEN, CDR2 SYDVKM. The CDR3 consists of 15 residues. The CDR3 sequence: CASSFSSGSPGEQFF. In DNA, the CDR3 is TGTGCCAGCAGTTTCTCTAGCGGGAGTCCCGGTGAGCAGTTCTTC.

V is TRBV5-4 and J is TRBJ2-1; 8 bases map to TRBD2. The CDR3 totals 16 residues. Germline-derived CDR1 and CDR2 are SGHNT and YYREEE (reference sequence). V gave up 0 bases and J gave up 4 bases; unmatched junction bases: 6. The CDR3 DNA is TGTGCCAGCAGCTTGGTGGCGGGAGGAGGGTACAATGAGCAGTTCTTC. It translates to CASSLVAGGGYNEQFF. The full variable domain, in which reference TRBV5-4 and TRBJ2-1 provide the parts outside the CDR3, is ETGVTQSPTHLIKTRGQQVTLRCSSQSGHNTVSWYQQALGQGPQFIFQYYREEENGRGNFPPRFSGLQFPNYSSELNVNALELDDSALYLCASSLVAGGGYNEQFFGPGTRLTVL.

The V call is TRBV5-8, the J call TRBJ2-1; possible D gene TRBD1, 5 bases. V was clipped by 2 bases and J by 7 bases, with 10 bases between them. The germline V gene encodes CDR1 SGHTS and CDR2 YDEGEE. The CDR3 totals 13 residues. CDR3 in DNA: TGTGCCAGCAGCTTAGGGGCTGGGAATGAGCAGTTCTTC. Its translation is CASSLGAGNEQFF.

The sample holds a few counts of this clone. This rearrangement joins TRBV24-1 to TRBJ2-7; D could derive from TRBD1 or TRBD2 (5 bases each). V gave up 4 bases and J gave up 6 bases, with 6 bases separating them. CDR3 length equals 11 residues. The germline CDR1 and CDR2 sequences are KGHDR and SFDVKD. The CDR3 region is CATSDGAEQYF. The CDR3 DNA reads as TGTGCCACCAGTGACGGGGCCGAGCAGTACTTC.

The chain employs TRBV23-1 and TRBJ2-7, with TRBD2 matching over 7 bases. TRBV23-1 carries the ORF label, with uncertain function. V lost 11 bases and J lost 3; bases outside the gene matches: 10. The CDR3 length is 13 residues. The CDR3 loop reads CAPAPAGNYEQYF. DNA of the CDR3: TGCGCCCCTGCCCCAGCGGGAAACTACGAGCAGTACTTC.

V gene TRBV19 combines with J gene TRBJ2-6; weak D call: TRBD1 (5 bases). V lost 5 bases and J lost 4, with 21 bases in between. The CDR3 runs 18 residues. Germline CDR1 LNHDA, CDR2 SQIVND (reference sequence). The CDR3 sequence is CASSPLDSSVTGANVLTF. The CDR3 DNA reads as TGTGCCAGTAGTCCTCTAGACAGCTCCGTAACGGGGGCCAACGTCCTGACTTTC. Looking up the rest from reference TRBV19 and TRBJ2-6 gives the full variable domain: DGGITQSPKYLFRKEGQNVTLSCEQNLNHDAMYWYRQDPGQGLRLIYYSQIVNDFQKGDIAEGYSVSREKKESFPLTVTSAQKNPTAFYLCASSPLDSSVTGANVLTFGAGSRLTVL.

V gene TRBV28 combines with J gene TRBJ1-5; D is possibly TRBD1 (6 bases). The CDR3 length is 14 residues. Germline CDR1 MDHEN, CDR2 SYDVKM. The V end was cut by 8 bases, the J end by 6 bases, with 17 bases between. This CDR3 is CASVSQGTRQPQHF. In DNA, the CDR3 is TGTGCCAGCGTCTCCCAGGGGACTCGTCAGCCCCAGCATTTT.

The rearrangement links TRBV3-1 (or the pseudogene TRBV3-2) to TRBJ2-1; D might be TRBD1 or TRBD2, each matching 6 bases. CDR3 length equals 15 residues. V was cut by 5 bases and J by 5 bases, with 16 bases left in between. Germline loops: CDR1 LGHDT, CDR2 YNNKEL (reference sequence). The CDR3 DNA is TGTGCCAGCAGCTCACGAGGAAGGGGGGACAATGAGCAGTTCTTC. This sequence encodes CASSSRGRGDNEQFF.

This clone is a singleton in its sample. The chain has TRBV7-2 and TRBJ1-1; D ambiguous. CDR1 is SGHTA and CDR2 is FQGNSA in the germline V gene. The V end was cut by 1 base, the J end by 7 bases, with 10 bases between. The CDR3 consists of 13 residues. In nucleotides, the CDR3 is TGTGCCAGCAGCTTAGTTCGGGCGGATGAAGCTTTCTTT. This translates into CASSLVRADEAFF.

The chain employs TRBV7-9 and TRBJ2-1; 8 bases agree with TRBD2. Germline V CDR1 and CDR2: SEHNR, FQNEAQ (reference sequence). The CDR3 length is 15 residues. V lost 4 bases to trimming and J lost 7 bases; unmatched junction nucleotides: 9. The chain's CDR3 is CASSSGLDGLNEQFF. The CDR3 nucleotides are TGTGCCAGCAGCTCGGGACTAGACGGTTTGAATGAGCAGTTCTTC. The full variable domain, completed using reference TRBV7-9 and TRBJ2-1, is DTGVSQNPRHKITKRGQNVTFRCDPISEHNRLYWYRQTLGQGPEFLTYFQNEAQLEKSRLLSDRFSAERPKGSFSTLEIQRTEQGDSAMYLCASSSGLDGLNEQFFGPGTRLTVL.

This chain joins TRBV24-1 and TRBJ2-1, with TRBD2 identical over 14 bases. V trimming: 4 bases; J trimming: 0 bases; junction bases outside the gene matches: 7. Germline values: CDR1 KGHDR, CDR2 SFDVKD. The CDR3 consists of 19 residues. CDR3 residues: CATSDPGTSGRSSYNEQFF. As DNA, the CDR3 is TGTGCCACCAGTGACCCCGGGACTAGCGGGAGATCCTCCTACAATGAGCAGTTCTTC.

The chain couples TRBV29-1 to TRBJ1-2; D ambiguous. Germline V lookup: CDR1 SQVTM, CDR2 ANQGSEA. The V end lost 2 bases, the J end lost 2 bases, and 9 bases lay between the germline ends. The CDR3 extends over 13 amino acids. CDR3 DNA sequence: TGCAGCGTTGAACGCCAGACCAACTATGGCTACACCTTC. It encodes CSVERQTNYGYTF.

In this sample, this clone turned up once. This chain connects TRBV6-4 to TRBJ2-2; D ambiguous. The CDR3 length is 14 residues. V was pared by 6 bases and J by 3 bases, with 11 bases between. Per the germline V gene, CDR1 is MRHNA and CDR2 is SNTAGT. CDR3 region: CASSHQADTGELFF. CDR3 bases: TGTGCCAGCAGCCACCAGGCAGACACCGGGGAGCTGTTTTTT.

The rearrangement links TRBV4-1 to TRBJ2-7, with a weak D call TRBD1 (5 bases). Germline assignment: CDR1 MGHRA and CDR2 YSYEKL. This CDR3 is built from 13 residues. The ends were cut back, 3 bases at V and 3 bases at J, with 9 bases in the middle. CDR3 sequence reads: CASSQDKYYEQYF. DNA for the CDR3: TGCGCCAGCAGCCAGGACAAATACTACGAGCAGTACTTC.

This clone appeared a few times. The gene calls are TRBV7-3 and TRBJ2-3; D unclear. The V gene lost 1 base and the J gene lost 2 bases, with 7 bases spanning the gap. Germline CDR1 is SGHTA and CDR2 is FQGTGA. The CDR3 loop spans 14 amino acids. The CDR3 here is CASSLIPDTDTQYF. The CDR3 DNA sequence: TGTGCCAGCAGCTTAATCCCCGACACAGATACGCAGTATTTT.